Listed below are T cell receptor beta chains from one sample, sequenced in a study of blood T cells in healthy people across ages. TCRdb processed the 5' RACE reads anew with MiXCR; each CDR3 protein has one entry. The sample lists 650,000 or so distinct CDR3 sequences; 52% were seen once. The sample consisted of blood. The receptors were gathered from an elderly woman in good health. Both conserved end residues are part of each CDR3. Each record gives: clone size, D gene, V gene, J gene, CDR3 DNA, CDR3 protein. The D gene is left open where the match is weak. Not every row has a clone size; where given, it reads once, few, many or a size class.

>NA|NA|TRBV7-9|TRBJ1-2
TGTGCCAGCAGCTTAGCGGCAGGGTTATATGGCTACACCTTC
CASSLAAGLYGYTF
>NA|NA|TRBV20-1|TRBJ1-6
TGCAGCTGCAGGAGGGTTAATTCACCCCTCCACTTT
CSCRRVNSPLHF
>once|NA|TRBV25-1|TRBJ2-5
TGTGCCAGCTCTGAATCCGTCCGTACGGCGACCCAGTACTTC
CASSESVRTATQYF
>few|NA|TRBV29-1|TRBJ1-6
TGCAGCGTCCAGGCGAGCTCCTATAATTCACCCCTCCACTTT
CSVQASSYNSPLHF
>few|TRBD1|TRBV20-1|TRBJ1-2
TGCAGTGCTAGACAGGGACAGCTAAACTATGGCTACACCTTC
CSARQGQLNYGYTF
>many|TRBD1|TRBV20-1|TRBJ2-7
TGCAGTGCTAGAGACTGGGACAGGTCACCCTACGAGCAGTACTTC
CSARDWDRSPYEQYF
>NA|NA|TRBV19|TRBJ2-7
TGTGCCAGTAGTATGAGGGTCGACGAGCAGTACTTC
CASSMRVDEQYF
>NA|TRBD1|TRBV5-1|TRBJ2-3
TGCGCCAGCAGCTTGGACCAAGGGACAGGACGGATGACTAATACGCAGTATTTT
CASSLDQGTGRMTNTQYF
>many|TRBD2|TRBV3-1|TRBJ2-3
TGTGCCAGCAGCCAAGAGATGACGGGAGGGCCTCGGACAGATACGCAGTATTTT
CASSQEMTGGPRTDTQYF
>many|NA|TRBV20-1|TRBJ1-4
TGCAGTGCTAGAGCTCCCGGGGGGACAATTAAAAATGAAAAACTGTTTTTT
CSARAPGGTIKNEKLFF
>NA|NA|TRBV30|TRBJ2-1
TGTGCCTCCTCCGATCTGGTCAACTACAATGAGCAGTTCTTC
CASSDLVNYNEQFF
>many|NA|TRBV18|TRBJ1-2
TGTGCCAGCTCACCAATCGGCTTGGGGATTGATGGCTACACCTTC
CASSPIGLGIDGYTF
>once|NA|TRBV12-3/TRBV12-4|TRBJ1-1
TGTGCCAGCAGTTTAGCGTGGAGGGATAGATTAGGGGCGAACACTGAAGCTTTCTTT
CASSLAWRDRLGANTEAFF
>NA|NA|TRBV6-6|TRBJ2-5
TGTGCCAGCAGTTACTCGAGTATAGGTAACGGGGAGCAGTACTTC
CASSYSSIGNGEQYF
>NA|NA|TRBV7-2|TRBJ2-1
TGTGCCAGCAGCTTCCAGGGCCTTATCGCCTACAATGAGCAGTTCTTC
CASSFQGLIAYNEQFF
>NA|TRBD2|TRBV6-2/TRBV6-3|TRBJ2-2
TGTGCCAGCAGTTACCGACTAGCGGGGGACCTGCATGGGGAGCTGTTTTTT
CASSYRLAGDLHGELFF
>NA|NA|TRBV2|TRBJ2-1
TGCGTCAGCAGTGACGTTGGCAGACTAACCTACAATGAGCAGTTCTTC
CVSSDVGRLTYNEQFF
>NA|NA|TRBV12-3/TRBV12-4|TRBJ1-6
TGTGCCAGCAGTCTAACTACTTGGATCCTCCACTTT
CASSLTTWILHF
>few|NA|TRBV5-1|TRBJ2-1
TGCGCCAGCAGCGATCAACAGGGGGGGGCCTACAATGAGCAGTTCTTC
CASSDQQGGAYNEQFF
>once|TRBD1|TRBV28|TRBJ2-7
TGTGCCAGCAGCCAAAACAGGGGAAAGTACGAGCAGTACTTC
CASSQNRGKYEQYF